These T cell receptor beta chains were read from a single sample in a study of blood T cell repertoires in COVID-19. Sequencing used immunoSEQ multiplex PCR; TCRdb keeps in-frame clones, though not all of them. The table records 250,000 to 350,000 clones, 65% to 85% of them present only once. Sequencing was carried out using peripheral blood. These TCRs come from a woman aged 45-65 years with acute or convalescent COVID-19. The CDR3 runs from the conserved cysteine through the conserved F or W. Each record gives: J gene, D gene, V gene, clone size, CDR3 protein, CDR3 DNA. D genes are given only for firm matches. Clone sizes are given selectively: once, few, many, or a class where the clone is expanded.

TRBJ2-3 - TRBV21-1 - CARGLAGGRTDTQYF TGTGCCAGAGGACTAGCGGGGGGCCGCACAGATACGCAGTATTTT
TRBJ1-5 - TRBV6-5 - CASSRNRSNQPQHF TGTGCCAGCAGCCGTAACAGATCCAATCAGCCCCAGCATTTT
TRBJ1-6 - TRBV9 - CASSVGGAFYNSPLHF TGTGCCAGCAGCGTTGGTGGAGCCTTCTATAATTCACCCCTCCACTTT
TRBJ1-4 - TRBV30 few CAWNRDGEKLFF TGTGCCTGGAACAGGGATGGTGAAAAACTGTTTTTT
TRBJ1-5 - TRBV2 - CASRAGGPRDSNQPQHF TGTGCCAGCAGGGCCGGGGGGCCCCGGGATAGCAATCAGCCCCAGCATTTT
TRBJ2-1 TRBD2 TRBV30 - CARAKLAGVQDEQFF TGTGCCCGCGCCAAACTAGCGGGAGTTCAGGATGAGCAGTTCTTC
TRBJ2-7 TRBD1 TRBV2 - CASSWTGYKGGSYEQYF TGTGCCAGCAGTTGGACAGGGTATAAAGGTGGATCCTACGAGCAGTACTTC
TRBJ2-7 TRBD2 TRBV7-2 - CASSLKTSGSLPYEQYF TGTGCCAGCAGCTTAAAGACCAGCGGGAGCCTGCCCTACGAGCAGTACTTC
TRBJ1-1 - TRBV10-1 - CASSSAVGGMNTEAFF TGCGCCAGCAGTTCCGCGGTTGGGGGGATGAACACTGAAGCTTTCTTT
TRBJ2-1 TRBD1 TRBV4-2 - CASSIAGTGSDNEQFF TGTGCCAGCAGCATAGCCGGGACAGGATCGGACAATGAGCAGTTCTTC
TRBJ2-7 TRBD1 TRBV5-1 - CASSLAAGGNPREQYF TGCGCCAGCAGCTTGGCCGCAGGGGGCAACCCCCGCGAGCAGTACTTC
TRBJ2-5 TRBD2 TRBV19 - CASSIGNSGTQETQYF TGTGCCAGTAGTATAGGGAATAGCGGGACCCAAGAGACCCAGTACTTC
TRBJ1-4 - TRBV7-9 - CASSNRATNEKLFF TGTGCCAGCAGCAACAGGGCAACTAATGAAAAACTGTTTTTT
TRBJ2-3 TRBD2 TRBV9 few CASSVDPSGRGADTQYF TGTGCCAGCAGCGTAGACCCTAGCGGGAGGGGGGCAGATACGCAGTATTTT
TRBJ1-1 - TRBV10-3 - CAISERSEAFF TGTGCCATCAGTGAACGGAGCGAAGCTTTCTTT
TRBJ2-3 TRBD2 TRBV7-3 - CASSPGTSGNTDTQYF TGTGCCAGCAGCCCGGGGACTAGCGGAAACACAGATACGCAGTATTTT
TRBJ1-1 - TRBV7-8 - CASSRQANTEAFF TGTGCCAGCAGCCGACAGGCAAACACTGAAGCTTTCTTT
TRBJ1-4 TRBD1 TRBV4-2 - CASSQGTDRDGHEKLFF TGTGCCAGCAGCCAAGGGACTGACAGGGATGGTCATGAAAAACTGTTTTTT